Listed below are T cell receptor beta chains from one sample, sequenced in a study of shared clonotypes between healthy human individuals. Assay used: immunoSEQ multiplex PCR; TCRdb lists only in-frame clones, some missing. The sample shows about 2.2 million clones, 93% of them seen only once. The specimen was naive CD8+ T cells from PBMCs. Receptors originate from a man aged 18 to 29 in good health. Some clones in this sample may be carry-over from other donors' samples. CDR3s include the opening cysteine and the closing phenylalanine or tryptophan. The D gene is left open where the match is weak. Clone size is stated in some rows and not others, as once, few, many or a class when expanded.

abundance	d_gene	j_gene	v_gene	CDR3nt	CDR3aa
NA	NA	TRBJ1-4	TRBV7-9	TGTGCCAGCAGCTTATTGGGTAGAGGACCCAGACCAAGTGAAAAACTGTTTTTT	CASSLLGRGPRPSEKLFF
NA	TRBD1	TRBJ2-2	TRBV29-1	TGCAGCGTTGAAAAGGGGTGTGAAGGGGGGACAGGGCCCATCGGGGAGCTGTTTTTT	CSVEKGCEGGTGPIGELFF
once	NA	TRBJ2-1	TRBV19	TGTGCCAGTAGTATTTTGGGTGATGAGCAGTTCTTC	CASSILGDEQFF
NA	NA	TRBJ1-1	TRBV28	TGTGCCAGCAGTTCTTCCCTAGAGAGTCAGGGCACTGAAGCTTTCTTT	CASSSSLESQGTEAFF
NA	TRBD1	TRBJ2-7	TRBV19	TGTGCCAGTAGTGCACGGACAGGGCACTACGAGCAGTACTTC	CASSARTGHYEQYF
NA	NA	TRBJ1-2	TRBV29-1	TGCAGCGTTGAAGATGGAACAGTCTATGGCTACACCTTC	CSVEDGTVYGYTF
once	TRBD1	TRBJ2-1	TRBV27	TGTGCCAGCAGTTTAATTAAGGGGGCGGATGAGCAGTTCTTC	CASSLIKGADEQFF
NA	NA	TRBJ2-7	TRBV29-1	TGCAGCGTTGGAGTGAGGGGGGCCTACGAGCAGTACTTC	CSVGVRGAYEQYF
NA	NA	TRBJ2-7	TRBV11-2	TGTGCCAGCAGCTTAGGCAGGGGCTACGAGCAGTACTTC	CASSLGRGYEQYF
NA	NA	TRBJ1-5	TRBV19	TGTGCCAGTAGTATGATGCTCGGGGTCAATCAGCCCCAGCATTTT	CASSMMLGVNQPQHF
NA	TRBD2	TRBJ2-1	TRBV28	TGTGCCAGCAGTCCTCGCCTAGCGGGACCTTACAATGAGCAGTTCTTC	CASSPRLAGPYNEQFF
NA	TRBD1	TRBJ1-1	TRBV18	TGTGCCAGCTCACCAATAGACAGGGGGAACACTGAAGCTTTCTTT	CASSPIDRGNTEAFF
NA	NA	TRBJ2-7	TRBV5-1	TGCGCCAGCAGCTGGACCCGGGACAACTCCTACGAGCAGTACTTC	CASSWTRDNSYEQYF
once	NA	TRBJ2-7	TRBV2	TGTGCCAGCAGTGAGCTACTCCCCTACGAGCAGTACTTC	CASSELLPYEQYF
NA	NA	TRBJ2-5	TRBV25-1	TGTGCCAGCAGTGAATATACGAAAGAGACCCAGTACTTC	CASSEYTKETQYF
NA	NA	TRBJ2-7	TRBV27	TGTGCCAGCAGTTTACTAAGCTCCTACGAGCAGTACTTC	CASSLLSSYEQYF